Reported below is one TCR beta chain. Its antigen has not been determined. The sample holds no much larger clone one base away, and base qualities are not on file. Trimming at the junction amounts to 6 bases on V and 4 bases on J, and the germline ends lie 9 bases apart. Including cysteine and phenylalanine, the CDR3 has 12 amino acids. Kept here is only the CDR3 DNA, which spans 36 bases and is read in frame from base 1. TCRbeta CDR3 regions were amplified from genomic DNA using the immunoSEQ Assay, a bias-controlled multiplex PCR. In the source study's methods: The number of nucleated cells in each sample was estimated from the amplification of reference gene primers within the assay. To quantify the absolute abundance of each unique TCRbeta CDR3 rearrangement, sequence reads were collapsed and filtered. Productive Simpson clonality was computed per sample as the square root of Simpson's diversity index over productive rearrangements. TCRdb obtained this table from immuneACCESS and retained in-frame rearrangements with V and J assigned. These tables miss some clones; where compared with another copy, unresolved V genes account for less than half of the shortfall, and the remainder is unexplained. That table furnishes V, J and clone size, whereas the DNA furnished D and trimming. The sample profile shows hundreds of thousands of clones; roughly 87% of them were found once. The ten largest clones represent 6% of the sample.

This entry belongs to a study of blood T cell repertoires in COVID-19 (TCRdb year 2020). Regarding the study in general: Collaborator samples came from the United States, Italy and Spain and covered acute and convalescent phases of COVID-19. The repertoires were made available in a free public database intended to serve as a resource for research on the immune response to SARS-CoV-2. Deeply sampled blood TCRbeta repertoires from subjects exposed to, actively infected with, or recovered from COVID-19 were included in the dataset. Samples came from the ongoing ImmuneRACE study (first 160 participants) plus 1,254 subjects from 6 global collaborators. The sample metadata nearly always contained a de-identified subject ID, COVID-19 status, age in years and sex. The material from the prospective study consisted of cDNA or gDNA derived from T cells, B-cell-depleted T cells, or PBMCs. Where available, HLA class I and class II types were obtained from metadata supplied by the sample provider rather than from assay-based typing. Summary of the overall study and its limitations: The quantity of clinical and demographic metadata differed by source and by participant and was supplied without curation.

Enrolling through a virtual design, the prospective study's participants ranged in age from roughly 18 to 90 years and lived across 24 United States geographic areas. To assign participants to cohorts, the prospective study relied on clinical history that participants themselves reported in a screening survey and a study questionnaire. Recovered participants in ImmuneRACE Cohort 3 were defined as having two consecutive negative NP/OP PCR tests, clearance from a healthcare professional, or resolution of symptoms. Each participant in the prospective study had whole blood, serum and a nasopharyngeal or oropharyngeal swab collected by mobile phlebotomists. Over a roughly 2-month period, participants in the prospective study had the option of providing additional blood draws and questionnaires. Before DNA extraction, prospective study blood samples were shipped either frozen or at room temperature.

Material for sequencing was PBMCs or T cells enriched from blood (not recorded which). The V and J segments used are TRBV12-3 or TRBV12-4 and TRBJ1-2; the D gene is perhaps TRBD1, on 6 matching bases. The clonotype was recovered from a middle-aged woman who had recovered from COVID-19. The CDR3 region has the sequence CASRQGSYGYTF. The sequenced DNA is TGTGCCAGCAGACAGGGCAGCTATGGCTACACCTTC.